A selection of T cell receptor beta chains follows, all from one sample in a study of T cells in Graves' hyperthyroidism and ophthalmopathy. TCRdb analysed the multiplex PCR reads with MiXCR anew, one entry per CDR3 protein. The sample includes 600,000 or so distinct CDR3 sequences, about 45% seen only once; the top ten take roughly 8.2%. Sample: peripheral blood or thyroid tissue (not recorded which). The receptor source for this set is a woman aged 18-30 years with Graves' hyperthyroidism. Each CDR3 is given with its conserved first and last residue. D genes are given only for firm matches. Rows may omit the clone size; those that give it use once, few, many or a size class.

CDR3,DNA,D,V,J,size
CASSQDWRVFPNTGELFF,TGTGCCAGCAGCCAAGATTGGCGGGTATTTCCGAACACCGGGGAGCTGTTTTTT,-,TRBV6-1,TRBJ2-2,once
CASSFSAGDYEQYF,TGTGCCAGCAGCTTCTCAGCGGGAGATTACGAGCAGTACTTC,TRBD2,TRBV7-6,TRBJ2-7,many
CASSQDFRRSPLHF,TGTGCCAGCAGCCAAGATTTTAGAAGATCACCCCTCCACTTT,-,TRBV7-9,TRBJ1-6,-
CSSGLADTDTQYF,TGCAGCTCGGGACTAGCGGACACAGATACGCAGTATTTT,TRBD2,TRBV29-1,TRBJ2-3,-
CASSPSTSGGYGYTF,TGTGCCAGCAGCCCCTCCACCTCGGGGGGTTATGGCTACACCTTC,-,TRBV25-1,TRBJ1-2,few
CSVEGHSYGYTF,TGCAGCGTTGAAGGACATTCCTATGGCTACACCTTC,-,TRBV29-1,TRBJ1-2,-
CSASGLAGQETQYF,TGCAGTGCTTCCGGACTAGCGGGGCAAGAGACCCAGTACTTC,TRBD2,TRBV20-1,TRBJ2-5,many
CASSNLTGTTEAFF,TGTGCCAGCAGCAATTTGACAGGGACCACTGAAGCTTTCTTT,TRBD1,TRBV2,TRBJ1-1,-
CASSEDSGDGDYGYTF,TGTGCCAGCAGTGAAGACAGTGGGGATGGGGACTATGGCTACACCTTC,-,TRBV25-1,TRBJ1-2,-
CASSPGGDREAFF,TGTGCCAGCAGCCCCGGGGGGGACAGAGAAGCTTTCTTT,TRBD1,TRBV7-9,TRBJ1-1,few
CSVAGPSGTGDYQETQYF,TGCAGCGTTGCCGGCCCCTCCGGGACAGGGGACTATCAAGAGACCCAGTACTTC,TRBD1,TRBV29-1,TRBJ2-5,few
CASSIGGNVLTF,TGTGCCAGTAGTATAGGGGGCAACGTCCTGACTTTC,-,TRBV19,TRBJ2-6,-
CASSQERGRIYEQYF,TGCGCCAGCAGCCAAGAAAGGGGGCGTATCTACGAGCAGTACTTC,TRBD1,TRBV7-9,TRBJ2-7,once
CASIVDDLNEKLFF,TGTGCCAGCATCGTCGACGACCTAAATGAAAAACTGTTTTTT,-,TRBV2,TRBJ1-4,many
CASSQDSHLEKLFF,TGTGCCAGCAGCCAAGATTCCCACCTAGAAAAACTGTTTTTT,-,TRBV14,TRBJ1-4,-
CASSPGGPGELFF,TGCGCCAGCAGCCCAGGTGGGCCCGGGGAGCTGTTTTTT,-,TRBV5-1,TRBJ2-2,once
CASSYGDRADGYTF,TGTGCCAGCAGTTACGGGGACAGGGCGGATGGCTACACCTTC,TRBD1,TRBV6-6,TRBJ1-2,many
CASSLAPREGEQYF,TGTGCCAGCAGCTTGGCCCCCAGGGAAGGCGAGCAGTACTTC,-,TRBV7-2,TRBJ2-7,few
CASSPGLDRGAEAFF,TGTGCCAGCAGTCCCGGCCTGGACAGGGGTGCTGAAGCTTTCTTT,TRBD1,TRBV12-3/TRBV12-4,TRBJ1-1,-
CASSRLWGAEQYF,TGTGCCAGCAGCCGGCTGTGGGGGGCCGAGCAGTACTTC,-,TRBV7-9,TRBJ2-7,-
CSARGDRGRYGYTF,TGCAGTGCTAGGGGGGACAGGGGAAGATATGGCTACACCTTC,TRBD1,TRBV20-1,TRBJ1-2,few
CAISESKVTGGSEQYF,TGTGCCATCAGTGAGTCCAAGGTGACGGGAGGGAGCGAGCAGTACTTC,TRBD2,TRBV10-3,TRBJ2-7,few
CATSKGWTEAFF,TGTGCCACCAGCAAGGGTTGGACTGAAGCTTTCTTT,-,TRBV24-1,TRBJ1-1,-
CASSTGAEETQYF,TGTGCCAGTTCGACAGGGGCTGAGGAGACCCAGTACTTC,TRBD1,TRBV27,TRBJ2-5,-
CSVRSGAGSNQPQHF,TGCAGCGTTAGGTCGGGGGCAGGGAGCAATCAGCCCCAGCATTTT,-,TRBV29-1,TRBJ1-5,-
CASSLIRSSGANVLTF,TGTGCCAGCAGCTTAATAAGGTCCTCTGGGGCCAACGTCCTGACTTTC,-,TRBV7-3,TRBJ2-6,-
CASTPPGQGQETQYF,TGTGCCAGTACTCCTCCAGGACAGGGTCAAGAGACCCAGTACTTC,TRBD1,TRBV19,TRBJ2-5,-
CASTNPGWGANVLTF,TGTGCCAGCACCAACCCCGGTTGGGGGGCCAACGTCCTGACTTTC,-,TRBV7-9,TRBJ2-6,many